This TCR beta chain comes out of a study of tumor-infiltrating lymphocytes in primary liver carcinoma. On the study more broadly: With diameters of roughly 4 to 10 cm, tumors were stage T1-T3 N0M0. Broader study findings: Only about 7-24% of top clones showed up in all five tumor regions.

CDR1 SGHNT and CDR2 YENEEA come from the germline V gene. V gave up 3 bases and J gave up 3 bases, with 8 bases separating them. This CDR3 has 13 amino acids. It was from approximately 22-30 mg of unsorted bulk tissue that RNA and DNA were co-extracted. Treatment-naive at the time, the patients had chronic HBV infection. Sampling was performed at five separate regions of each tumor. A constant-region primer primed TCR beta cDNA synthesis from about 490 ng of total RNA. Three nested multiplex PCR rounds of slightly modified ARM-PCR generated TCR beta libraries. TRBV1-TRBV30 forward primers paired with a C-beta reverse primer drove the first two PCR rounds, about 10 cycles each. A single record per CDR3 protein comes from TCRdb applying MiXCR to the multiplex PCR reads. The sample lists roughly 70,000 distinct CDR3 sequences; approximately 74% were seen once. The table lists this clonotype with many counts. Its antigen is unidentified.

This receptor was identified in a man between 35 and 55 years old with primary liver carcinoma and hepatitis B virus infection. The source material was liver tumor tissue from sampling region 4. Described subset: tumor region T4, right-lateral pole. This rearrangement joins TRBV11-3 to TRBJ1-1; possibly TRBD1 for D (5 bases). CDR3 DNA: TGTGCCAGCAGCTTTGCAGGGTACACTGAAGCTTTCTTT. It codes for CASSFAGYTEAFF.